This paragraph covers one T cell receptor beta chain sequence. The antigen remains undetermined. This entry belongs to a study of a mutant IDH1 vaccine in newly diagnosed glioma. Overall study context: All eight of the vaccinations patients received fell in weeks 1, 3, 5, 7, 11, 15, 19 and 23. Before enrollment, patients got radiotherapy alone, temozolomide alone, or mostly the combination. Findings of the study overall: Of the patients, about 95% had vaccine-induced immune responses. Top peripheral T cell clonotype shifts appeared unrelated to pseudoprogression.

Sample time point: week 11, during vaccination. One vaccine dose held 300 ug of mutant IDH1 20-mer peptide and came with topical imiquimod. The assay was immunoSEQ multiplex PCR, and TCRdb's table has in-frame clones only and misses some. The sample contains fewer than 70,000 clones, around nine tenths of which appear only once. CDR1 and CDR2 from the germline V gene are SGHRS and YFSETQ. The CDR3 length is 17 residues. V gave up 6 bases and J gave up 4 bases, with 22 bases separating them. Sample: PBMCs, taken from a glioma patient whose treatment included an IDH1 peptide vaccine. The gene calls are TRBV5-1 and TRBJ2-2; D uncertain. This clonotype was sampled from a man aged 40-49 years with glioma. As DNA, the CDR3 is TGCGCCAGCACCCGGCTGGGTACTGCCCAGAGCACCGGGGAGCTGTTTTTT. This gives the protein CASTRLGTAQSTGELFF.